A selection of T cell receptor beta chains follows, all from one sample in a study of blood T cell repertoires in COVID-19. Produced via immunoSEQ multiplex PCR; TCRdb's table is partial and in-frame only. The sample yields over 400,000 clones, roughly 89% seen once. Sequenced material: peripheral blood. The receptors derive from a woman aged 45-65 years with COVID-19, enrolled during active disease. CDR3s include the opening cysteine and the closing phenylalanine or tryptophan. A D gene is named only where the DNA matches it firmly. Where a row states a size, it is once, few, many or the class of an expanded clone; other rows omit it.

CDR3 DNA	CDR3 protein	V gene	clone size	J gene	D gene
TGTGCCAGTAGTACGACTGGAGACACTGAAGCTTTCTTT	CASSTTGDTEAFF	TRBV19	NA	TRBJ1-1	NA
TGCGCCAGCAGCCAAGGGACAGGGGATTACGAGCAGTACTTC	CASSQGTGDYEQYF	TRBV5-1	NA	TRBJ2-7	TRBD1
TGCGCCAGCAGCCAAGACCCTGGACAGCTAGACGCGCGTGGCTACACCTTC	CASSQDPGQLDARGYTF	TRBV4-1	NA	TRBJ1-2	NA
TGTGCCAGCAGTATTGGACAGGTTTTAAACTATGGCTACACCTTC	CASSIGQVLNYGYTF	TRBV2	NA	TRBJ1-2	TRBD1
TGCAGCGTTGCCGCAGGGGTGAACACTGAAGCTTTCTTT	CSVAAGVNTEAFF	TRBV29-1	NA	TRBJ1-1	NA
TGCGCCAGCAGCCTCCTTGCGGACACTGAAGCTTTCTTT	CASSLLADTEAFF	TRBV5-1	NA	TRBJ1-1	NA
TGTGCCTCTCAACCCGGGACAGCTTTTTCCGGGAGGGAGGAAAAAGCTTTCTTT	CASQPGTAFSGREEKAFF	TRBV30	once	TRBJ1-1	TRBD1
TGTGCCAGCAGCTTTCGGGAAGGGGCCAACGTCCTGACTTTC	CASSFREGANVLTF	TRBV5-4	NA	TRBJ2-6	NA
TGTGCCAGTAGTATGGGCCTGCTCCTGACTTTC	CASSMGLLLTF	TRBV19	NA	TRBJ2-6	NA
TGCGCCAGCAGCTTGGGTTTCCTACTAGCGGGGGATCCTAGCTCCTACAATGAGCAGTTCTTC	CASSLGFLLAGDPSSYNEQFF	TRBV5-1	NA	TRBJ2-1	TRBD2
TGTGCCAGCAGTTTATCTGAGTACGAGCAGTACTTC	CASSLSEYEQYF	TRBV12-3/TRBV12-4	NA	TRBJ2-7	NA
TGCAGCGTTGATACGGCCAGGGGTTATGGCTACACCTTC	CSVDTARGYGYTF	TRBV29-1	NA	TRBJ1-2	NA
TGTGCCAGCAGTCTCCGACAGGGTTTCTTCTCTGGGGCCAACGTCCTGACTTTC	CASSLRQGFFSGANVLTF	TRBV6-6	NA	TRBJ2-6	TRBD1
TGTGCCTGGAGTGTAGAGCTGCACAATGAGCAGTTCTTC	CAWSVELHNEQFF	TRBV30	few	TRBJ2-1	NA
TGTGCCAGCAGTTACTCGGGGCTACTCGCGAACACCGGGGAGCTGTTTTTT	CASSYSGLLANTGELFF	TRBV6-2/TRBV6-3	NA	TRBJ2-2	NA
TGTGCCAGTAGTATCCTTTTGACAGGGAACTATGGCTACACCTTC	CASSILLTGNYGYTF	TRBV19	NA	TRBJ1-2	TRBD1